Listed here are 25 T cell receptor beta chains from one sample, sequenced in a study of blood T cell repertoires in COVID-19. Profiling relied on immunoSEQ multiplex PCR, and the TCRdb table lists in-frame clones only, not all of them. The profile covers 250,000 or so clones, with about 80% appearing a single time and about 3% taken by the ten largest. Specimen: PBMCs or T cells enriched from blood (not recorded which). Receptors were obtained from a man in his fifties who had recovered from COVID-19.

The chain uses TRBV7-2 and TRBJ1-2; a weak D match, TRBD1 (6 bases). Trimming removed 1 base at V and 5 bases at J, with 14 bases between. CDR1 is SGHTA and CDR2 is FQGNSA in the germline V gene. CDR3 size: 15 residues. As DNA, the CDR3 is TGTGCCAGCAGCTTAGTGGCAGGGGAGGGATATGGCTACACCTTC. Encoded protein: CASSLVAGEGYGYTF.

V and J are TRBV19 and TRBJ1-2; a weak D match, TRBD1 (5 bases). The CDR3 totals 13 residues. Germline V lookup: CDR1 LNHDA, CDR2 SQIVND (reference sequence). V lost 7 bases, J lost 7 bases, and 16 bases lay in between. The CDR3: CASTDRTGVGYTF. The CDR3 DNA reads as TGTGCCAGTACCGATCGTACGGGGGTTGGCTACACCTTC.

The chain is built from TRBV29-1 and TRBJ2-7; no reliable D call. Germline CDR1 is SQVTM and CDR2 is ANQGSEA. This CDR3 region has 13 residues. Trimming took 4 bases from V and 6 from J, leaving 16 bases between them. The CDR3 bases are TGCAGCGTTGCCCCCTTCTCCAGTGGCGAGCAGTACTTC. Residues: CSVAPFSSGEQYF.

The chain employs TRBV6-5 and TRBJ1-4; 8 bases map to TRBD1. Unmatched junction bases numbered 2, after V lost 6 bases and J lost 5 bases. Per the germline V gene, CDR1 is MNHEY and CDR2 is SVGAGI. CDR3 length: 13 amino acids. The chain's CDR3 is CASRDRANEKLFF. In DNA, the CDR3 is TGTGCCAGCAGGGACAGGGCCAATGAAAAACTGTTTTTT.

A note on this clone: A read error may be the cause here, since a much bigger clone is one base away. This chain uses TRBV7-9 with TRBJ1-2, with D possibly TRBD1 on 6 matching bases. CDR1 is SEHNR and CDR2 is FQNEAQ in the germline V gene (reference sequence). The V gene lost 5 bases and the J gene lost 1 base, with 8 bases spanning the gap. The CDR3 loop spans 13 amino acids. CDR3 protein: CASSRDINYGYTF. CDR3 sequence (DNA): TGTGCCAGCAGCCGGGACATTAACTATGGCTACACCTTC.

In the case of this clone: This CDR3 is also generated by other DNA sequences in the sample. The V and J genes are TRBV5-1 and TRBJ1-3, with D possibly being TRBD1 (6 bases). Trimming removed 2 bases at V and 0 bases at J, with 9 bases between. CDR1 and CDR2 from the germline V gene are SGHRS and YFSETQ. The CDR3 extends over 15 amino acids. The CDR3 bases are TGCGCCAGCAGCTTAGGGGGAAGCTCTGGAAACACCATATATTTT. It is translated as CASSLGGSSGNTIYF.

The CDR3 sequence is CASTQEVTEAFF. CDR3 sequence (DNA): TGCGCCAGCACTCAAGAGGTCACTGAAGCTTTCTTT. The chain has TRBV10-2 and TRBJ1-1; D is uncertain. V was clipped by 7 bases and J by 4 bases, with 10 bases between them. The CDR3 totals 12 residues. Germline CDR1 is WSHSY and CDR2 is SAAADI.

The chain has TRBV6-2 or TRBV6-3 and TRBJ1-2, with TRBD1 identical over 7 bases. J lost 4 bases, V lost 2 bases, and 7 bases had no gene match. The CDR3 consists of 15 residues. In germline, CDR1 is MNHEY, CDR2 SVGEGT. The CDR3 here is CASSYRQGWGYGYTF. CDR3 bases: TGTGCCAGCAGTTACAGACAGGGATGGGGCTATGGCTACACCTTC.

V usage is TRBV25-1 and J usage is TRBJ2-3; tentatively, D is TRBD1 (5 bases). The CDR3 totals 17 residues. In germline, CDR1 is MGHDK, CDR2 SYGVNS. The V and J ends lost 5 bases and 2 bases respectively, with 20 bases between them. The CDR3 DNA reads as TGTGCCAGCAGTCAAGGTCTCACAGGTCCCCACACAGATACGCAGTATTTT. As protein: CASSQGLTGPHTDTQYF. The variable domain in full, completed from reference TRBV25-1 and TRBJ2-3, reads EADIYQTPRYLVIGTGKKITLECSQTMGHDKMYWYQQDPGMELHLIHYSYGVNSTEKGDLSSESTVSRIRTEHFPLTLESARPSHTSQYLCASSQGLTGPHTDTQYFGPGTRLTVL.

The chain uses TRBV5-6 and TRBJ1-5; possible D gene TRBD1, 5 bases. This CDR3 comprises 15 residues. V lost 5 bases, J lost 2 bases, and 14 bases lay in between. Germline CDR1 reads SGHDT; CDR2 reads YYEEEE. The CDR3 sequence is CASSLRVFGNQPQHF. CDR3 bases: TGTGCCAGCAGTCTCAGGGTTTTCGGCAATCAGCCCCAGCATTTT.

This rearrangement joins TRBV19 to TRBJ1-1, with D tentatively TRBD1 (5 bases). Germline V gene lookup returns CDR1 LNHDA and CDR2 SQIVND (reference sequence). The ends were cut back, 5 bases at V and 1 base at J, with 14 bases in the middle. This CDR3 region has 15 residues. In DNA form, the CDR3 reads TGTGCCAGTAGTGTTACAGGTGGGCCGAACACTGAAGCTTTCTTT. This encodes CASSVTGGPNTEAFF.

The rearrangement uses TRBV30 and TRBJ2-7; 7 nucleotides align to TRBD2. Germline CDR1 and CDR2: GTSNPN and SVGIG (reference sequence). Unmatched junction bases numbered 12, after V lost 1 base and J lost 6 bases. The CDR3 sequence is 15 residues long. The DNA for the CDR3 is TGTGCCTGGAGTGACGGGCCGGGGGGAAGAGCCGAGCAGTACTTC. Translating gives CAWSDGPGGRAEQYF.

The chain combines TRBV6-6 with TRBJ2-5, with 10 positions matching TRBD1. Germline V lookup: CDR1 MNHNY, CDR2 SVGAGI (reference sequence). The CDR3 contains 14 residues. With 7 bases clipped from V and 7 bases from J, the junction kept 9 bases outside the gene matches. CDR3 amino acids: CASTRQGAVVTQYF. The CDR3 nucleotides read TGTGCCAGCACCCGACAGGGGGCAGTTGTGACCCAGTACTTC.

The gene calls are TRBV30 and TRBJ1-3; 7 nucleotides line up with TRBD1. The CDR3 has 15 residues. Germline assignment: CDR1 GTSNPN and CDR2 SVGIG (reference sequence). The J segment lost 2 bases and the V segment lost 2 bases, leaving 6 bases of the junction unmatched. The DNA of the CDR3 is TGTGCCTGGAGTTTAGGGGGCACGGCTGGAAACACCATATATTTT. Amino acid sequence: CAWSLGGTAGNTIYF.

This clone was counted a single time. The rearrangement uses TRBV30 and TRBJ1-4; the D gene is possibly TRBD1 (6 bases). Germline values: CDR1 GTSNPN, CDR2 SVGIG (reference sequence). V was clipped by 2 bases and J by 7 bases, with 11 bases between them. This CDR3 spans 13 amino acids. CDR3 bases: TGTGCCTGGAGTACAGGGCTGACTGAAAAACTGTTTTTT. Protein product: CAWSTGLTEKLFF.

V is TRBV6-5 and J is TRBJ2-3; maybe TRBD2 (6 bases). The CDR3 loop spans 15 amino acids. V was trimmed by 10 bases and J by 0 bases, leaving 17 bases between them. From germline, CDR1 is MNHEY and CDR2 SVGAGI. The CDR3 DNA reads as TGTGCCACAACCTCGCCCGGAGGGAGCACAGATACGCAGTATTTT. It translates to CATTSPGGSTDTQYF.

The V gene is TRBV30, the J gene TRBJ2-3; TRBD2 matches 8 bases. The CDR3 is 15 residues long. Unmatched junction bases numbered 5, after V lost 3 bases and J lost 0 bases. Looked up from germline, CDR1 is GTSNPN and CDR2 is SVGIG (reference sequence). Here the CDR3 reads CAWRLAGLSTDTQYF. The CDR3 nucleotides read TGTGCCTGGAGGCTAGCGGGCCTTAGCACAGATACGCAGTATTTT. The complete variable domain, with remaining parts taken from reference TRBV30 and TRBJ2-3, reads SQTIHQWPATLVQPVGSPLSLECTVEGTSNPNLYWYRQAAGRGLQLLFYSVGIGQISSEVPQNLSASRPQDRQFILSSKKLLLSDSGFYLCAWRLAGLSTDTQYFGPGTRLTVL.

The chain recombines TRBV18 with TRBJ1-5; D gene uncertain. Germline CDR1 and CDR2: KGHSH and LQKENI. This CDR3 is built from 15 residues. V gave up 3 bases and J gave up 2 bases, with 11 bases separating them. In DNA form, the CDR3 reads TGTGCCAGCTCACCTCAGTCCGTGGGCAATCAGCCCCAGCATTTT. Its translation is CASSPQSVGNQPQHF.

J is TRBJ2-3 and V is TRBV7-6; 7 bases are shared with TRBD2. The CDR3 totals 14 residues. V dropped 1 base and J dropped 4; count of bases not matched to a gene: 2. Germline loops: CDR1 SGHVS, CDR2 FNYEAQ. The CDR3 nucleotides read TGTGCCAGCAGCTTAGGGACTAGAGCAGATACGCAGTATTTT. It translates to CASSLGTRADTQYF.

V gene TRBV7-2 combines with J gene TRBJ1-6; D remains ambiguous. CDR1 and CDR2 from the germline V gene are SGHTA and FQGNSA. The CDR3 extends over 12 amino acids. Trimming removed 4 bases at V and 7 bases at J, with 5 bases between. CDR3 protein: CASSWANSPLHF. The CDR3 DNA sequence: TGTGCCAGCAGCTGGGCAAATTCACCCCTCCACTTT.

The rearrangement joins TRBV6-2 or TRBV6-3 to TRBJ1-5; perhaps TRBD1 as D (6 bases). The length of the CDR3 is 15 residues. CDR1 is MNHEY, CDR2 SVGEGT, per germline. Trimming left V 5 bases short and J 6 bases short, with 17 bases between. CDR3 sequence reads: CASSHGSRGGQPQHF. CDR3 nucleotides: TGTGCCAGCAGTCACGGGTCTCGAGGGGGTCAGCCCCAGCATTTT.

The chain combines TRBV7-2 with TRBJ1-1; D is unresolved. This CDR3 has 14 residues. V lost 6 bases and J 5 bases, leaving 16 bases between the germline ends. Germline-derived CDR1 and CDR2 are SGHTA and FQGNSA. Here the CDR3 DNA reads TGTGCCAGCAGTCCAGGCCTGGGGAGTACTGAAGCTTTCTTT. This translates into CASSPGLGSTEAFF.

This chain connects TRBV6-5 to TRBJ2-7; 8 bases agree with TRBD2. The length of the CDR3 is 14 residues. Germline CDR1 reads MNHEY; CDR2 reads SVGAGI. Losses at the gene ends were 9 bases for V and 1 base for J; bases not matched to a gene: 8. The CDR3 DNA sequence: TGTGCCAGTTTCACTAGCGGCCTATCCTACGAGCAGTACTTC. Translating it yields CASFTSGLSYEQYF.

The chain uses TRBV11-2 and TRBJ2-1; unclear D gene. V was shortened by 6 bases and J by 5 bases, with 17 bases between the two germline ends. Germline CDR1 SGHAT, CDR2 FQNNGV. The CDR3 has 15 amino acids. The CDR3 DNA reads TGTGCCAGCAGGCTAGTGGGTCGCGCCCACAATGAGCAGTTCTTC. It yields the protein CASRLVGRAHNEQFF.

The chain is built from TRBV5-5 and TRBJ1-1; 9 bases match TRBD1. The CDR3 has 18 residues. After removal of 3 bases from V and 1 base from J, the junction contained 13 bases not matched to a gene. The germline gives CDR1 SGHKS, CDR2 YYEKEE (reference sequence). The DNA of the CDR3 is TGTGCCAGCAGCTGGCAGCTACAGGGGGCAATAGCGAACACTGAAGCTTTCTTT. This encodes CASSWQLQGAIANTEAFF.